This T cell receptor (beta chain) was obtained from a study of shared clonotypes between healthy human individuals. Findings and limits, study-wide: Generally, naive subsets (rather than memory subsets) showed larger estimated richness.

In regard to this clone: The antigen remains undetermined.

The table came from immunoSEQ multiplex PCR; TCRdb's copy has only in-frame clones and leaves some out. The sample holds about 640,000 clones, around 72% seen once. The CDR3 is 14 residues long. The germline V and J ends were trimmed by 1 base and 7 bases, with 11 bases remaining between them. Germline V gene lookup returns CDR1 MGHRA and CDR2 YSYEKL. The sequence was collected from a woman between 25 and 40 years old in good health. The chain recombines TRBV4-1 with TRBJ2-1; D is unresolved. The source material was memory CD4+ T cells sorted from blood. As for subset: CD45RA-negative fraction. This CDR3 is CASSQVARTNEQFF. The CDR3 DNA reads TGCGCCAGCAGCCAAGTGGCGAGGACGAATGAGCAGTTCTTC.